One and the same sample provided the 11 T cell receptor beta chains below, sequenced in a study of control samples from healthy donors and cancer patients. Data came from immunoSEQ multiplex PCR; TCRdb stores just in-frame clones and leaves some out. The sample includes about 120,000 clones, 92% of them seen just once. Sample: blood. The receptors were gathered from a woman between 50 and 59 years old in good health.

This clone is a singleton in its sample. This rearrangement joins TRBV3-1 (or the pseudogene TRBV3-2) to TRBJ1-1; perhaps TRBD1 as D (6 bases). The CDR3 has 13 residues. With 8 bases removed from V and 5 bases from J, the gap between germline ends came to 15 bases. In germline, CDR1 is LGHDT, CDR2 YNNKEL (reference sequence). The CDR3, as DNA: TGTGCCAGCTCAGGGGCCCGCGGGACTGAAGCTTTCTTT. It specifies CASSGARGTEAFF.

The chain links TRBV6-1 to TRBJ1-5; D gene uncertain. Trimming removed 3 bases at V and 7 bases at J, with 7 bases between. The germline gives CDR1 MNHNS, CDR2 SASEGT. The CDR3 has 12 residues. The CDR3 sequence: CASSEGLQPQHF. CDR3 DNA: TGTGCCAGCAGTGAGGGTCTCCAGCCCCAGCATTTT.

This chain connects TRBV10-3 to TRBJ1-6; 10 nucleotides align to TRBD1. Germline V gene lookup returns CDR1 ENHRY and CDR2 SYGVKD. CDR3 size: 14 residues. Trimming removed 7 bases from V and 8 bases from J; junction bases left unmatched: 5. CDR3 protein: CAINHGTGDSPLHF. In DNA, the CDR3 is TGTGCCATCAACCACGGGACAGGGGATTCACCCCTCCACTTT.

This CDR3 is CATSDLSQSSYNEQFF. The CDR3 DNA follows: TGTGCCACCAGTGATCTCTCTCAAAGCTCCTACAATGAGCAGTTCTTC. The chain employs TRBV24-1 and TRBJ2-1; D is ambiguous. V lost 3 bases and J lost 0, with 11 bases in between. The CDR3 spans 16 residues. The germline gives CDR1 KGHDR, CDR2 SFDVKD.

The chain has TRBV29-1 and TRBJ2-5; 9 bases line up with TRBD1. Trimming cost V 2 bases and J 2 bases; bases outside gene matches: 3. The CDR3 is 14 amino acids. The germline V gene encodes CDR1 SQVTM and CDR2 ANQGSEA. CDR3: CSVERGTGQETQYF. The CDR3 DNA sequence: TGCAGCGTTGAAAGGGGGACAGGGCAAGAGACCCAGTACTTC.

The chain joins TRBV2 to TRBJ2-7; D ambiguous. The length of the CDR3 is 15 residues. The V end lost 2 bases, the J end lost 3 bases, and 14 bases lay between the germline ends. Germline lookup yields CDR1 SNHLY and CDR2 FYNNEI. CDR3 nucleotides: TGTGCCAGCAGTGAAAAACTTAACCGAAACTACGAGCAGTACTTC. It encodes CASSEKLNRNYEQYF.

The chain links TRBV5-6 to TRBJ2-7; perhaps TRBD2 as D (6 bases). V gave up 4 bases and J gave up 6 bases, with 17 bases separating them. This CDR3 is built from 14 residues. CDR1 is SGHDT, CDR2 YYEEEE, per germline. CDR3 coding DNA: TGTGCCAGCAGCCCGGGACTGGCAGTCTCCGAGCAGTACTTC. Encoded protein: CASSPGLAVSEQYF.

The chain carries TRBV7-2 and TRBJ1-3; D unclear. In germline, CDR1 is SGHTA, CDR2 FQGNSA. The CDR3 runs to 16 residues. Trimming removed 3 bases from V and 2 bases from J, with 14 bases in between. CDR3 sequence reads: CASSFDGVTAGNTIYF. CDR3 nucleotides: TGTGCCAGCAGCTTCGACGGGGTAACGGCTGGAAACACCATATATTTT.

This chain uses TRBV12-5 with TRBJ1-1; a weak D match, TRBD1 (6 bases). Per germline, CDR1 LGHNT and CDR2 FRNRAP. Trimming removed 5 bases from V and 4 bases from J, with 14 bases in between. The CDR3 has 14 residues. The CDR3 reads CASGIGPGATEAFF. The DNA for the CDR3 is TGTGCTAGTGGTATAGGCCCAGGGGCCACTGAAGCTTTCTTT.

The chain is built from TRBV5-8 and TRBJ1-3; 8 bases map to TRBD1. Per germline, CDR1 SGHTS and CDR2 YDEGEE. The CDR3 is made up of 15 amino acids. With 4 bases clipped from V and 4 bases from J, the junction kept 7 bases outside the gene matches. The CDR3, as DNA: TGTGCCAGCAGCACAGGACAGGGCATGGGAAACACCATATATTTT. Amino acids: CASSTGQGMGNTIYF.

The chain uses TRBV3-1 (or the pseudogene TRBV3-2) and TRBJ2-5; TRBD1 agrees at 8 bases. V lost 1 base, J lost 4 bases, and 8 bases stayed unmatched. Germline CDR1 is LGHDT and CDR2 is YNNKEL (reference sequence). The CDR3 covers 16 residues. The CDR3 region has the DNA TGTGCCAGCAGCCAAGGATTAGGACAGGGCACAGAGACCCAGTACTTC. Translating gives CASSQGLGQGTETQYF.